This T cell receptor beta chain was sequenced in a study of T cell repertoires in ileal Crohn's disease. General study points: Endoscopic recurrence occurred in every patient whose clonality exceeded 26.8%. High-frequency clones were more common in sorted CD8 than CD4 cells.

This clone was counted between two and nine times. Its antigen is currently unknown. The CDR3 totals 14 residues. J gave up 3 bases and V 3 bases, and 3 bases lay outside the gene matches. Germline lookup yields CDR1 SGDLS and CDR2 YYNGEE. Using immunoSEQ multiplex PCR, the repertoire was profiled, and TCRdb retains in-frame clones only, with some absent. Among over 14,000 clones listed, around three quarters were seen once. The sample was ileal tissue. The sequence came from an adult with Crohn's disease. The chain joins TRBV9 to TRBJ1-3; 7 bases line up with TRBD1. The CDR3 reads CASSARQGGNTIYF. CDR3 nucleotide sequence: TGTGCCAGCAGCGCGAGACAGGGTGGAAACACCATATATTTT.